The sequence of this TCR beta chain was determined in a study of T cell responses to AZD1222 COVID-19 vaccine. TCRdb's copy holds only in-frame clones and misses some; the assay was immunoSEQ multiplex PCR. The sample contains 150,000 or so clones, less than 90% of which appear only once. The specimen comprised peripheral blood, sampled on day 0 of AZD1222 vaccination. The clonotype originates from an adult in good health.

The DNA for the CDR3 is TGTGCCAGCAGTTACGTAGGACAGGGTTATGGCTACACCTTC. Translation: CASSYVGQGYGYTF. This chain uses TRBV6-5 with TRBJ1-2; 8 bases are shared with TRBD1. The CDR3 spans 14 residues. The junction had 4 bases not matched to a gene; V was cut back by 2 bases and J by 5 bases. Germline V gene sequence: CDR1 MNHEY, CDR2 SVGAGI.